Presented here are 2 T cell receptor beta chains from one specimen sequenced in a study of blood T cell repertoires in COVID-19. The method was immunoSEQ multiplex PCR; TCRdb's version includes in-frame clones alone and lacks a portion of them. This sample has 150,000 or so clones, with roughly 86% found just once. Sequenced sample: peripheral blood. Source of these receptors: a woman aged 55-69 years with acute or convalescent COVID-19.

J is TRBJ1-2 and V is TRBV7-9; 7 nucleotides line up with TRBD1. This CDR3 has 14 amino acids. The V gene end was trimmed by 2 bases and the J gene end by 2 bases; junction bases not matched to a gene: 2. CDR1 and CDR2 from the germline V gene are SEHNR and FQNEAQ (reference sequence). This CDR3 is CASSLMGQNYGYTF. In DNA form, the CDR3 reads TGTGCCAGCAGCTTAATGGGACAGAACTATGGCTACACCTTC.

A few counts support this clone. The chain recombines TRBV15 with TRBJ1-1; D not resolved. V dropped 1 base and J dropped 1 base, with 7 bases sitting between them. This CDR3 has 14 residues. In germline, CDR1 is LNHNV, CDR2 YYDKDF (reference sequence). DNA for the CDR3: TGTGCCACCAGCAGAGTGGGCAGGAACACTGAAGCTTTCTTT. This encodes CATSRVGRNTEAFF. Using reference TRBV15 and TRBJ1-1 for the parts outside the CDR3, the full variable domain is DAMVIQNPRYQVTQFGKPVTLSCSQTLNHNVMYWYQQKSSQAPKLLFHYYDKDFNNEADTPDNFQSRRPNTSFCFLDIRSPGLGDTAMYLCATSRVGRNTEAFFGQGTRLTVV.